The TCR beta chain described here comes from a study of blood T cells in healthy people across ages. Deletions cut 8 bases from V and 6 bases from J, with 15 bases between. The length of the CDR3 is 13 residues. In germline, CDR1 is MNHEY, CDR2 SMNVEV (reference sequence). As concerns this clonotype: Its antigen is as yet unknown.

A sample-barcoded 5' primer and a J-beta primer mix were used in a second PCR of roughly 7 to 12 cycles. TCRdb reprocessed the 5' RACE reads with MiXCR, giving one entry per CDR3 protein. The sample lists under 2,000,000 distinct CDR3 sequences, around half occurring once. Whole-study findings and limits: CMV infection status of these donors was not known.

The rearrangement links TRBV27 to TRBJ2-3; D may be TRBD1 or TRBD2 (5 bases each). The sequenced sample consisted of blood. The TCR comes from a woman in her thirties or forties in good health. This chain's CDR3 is CASEDGTSDTQYF. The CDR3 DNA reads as TGTGCCAGCGAGGACGGGACCAGCGATACGCAGTATTTT.